This passage covers 24 T cell receptor beta chains from one sample sequenced in a study of human T cells and chemical hapten exposure. Documented time point: patch test 1, 2 weeks after DPC sensitization. Treatment of the sample: therapeutic diphenylcyclopropenone sensitization with weekly scalp DPC. TCRdb fed the RACE reads into MiXCR, producing one record per CDR3 protein. The table has about 380,000 distinct CDR3 sequences, about 4.8% seen once. The source was whole blood, collected in connection with sensitization to the hapten diphenylcyclopropenone (DPC). These receptors originate from a woman between 50 and 59 years old with alopecia areata. Some clones in this sample may be carry-over from other donors' samples.

This clonotype was detected only a few times. This chain links TRBV20-1 with TRBJ1-4; 9 bases are a match to TRBD1. V lost 4 bases and J lost 7; bases outside the gene matches: 4. The CDR3 totals 13 residues. Germline V gives CDR1 DFQATT, CDR2 SNEGSKA (reference sequence). CDR3 nucleotide sequence: TGCAGTGCTAAAGGGACAGGGATTGAAAAACTGTTTTTT. It codes for CSAKGTGIEKLFF.

This clonotype was seen a handful of times. This sequence joins TRBV12-3 or TRBV12-4 and TRBJ1-5; D is possibly TRBD1 (6 bases). The V end was cut by 5 bases, the J end by 9 bases, with 17 bases between. The CDR3 is 14 residues long. DNA of the CDR3: TGTGCCAGCAGTCCTACAGGGCGGGATAGGCCCCAGCATTTT. Amino acids: CASSPTGRDRPQHF.

The rearrangement uses TRBV3-1 and TRBJ2-7, with D possibly being TRBD2 (6 bases). The V end was cut by 1 base, the J end by 8 bases, with 15 bases between. The V gene's germline CDR1 is LGHDT and CDR2 YNNKEL (reference sequence). The CDR3 has 14 amino acids. Here the CDR3 reads CASSQGLTSLKQYF. The CDR3 region has the DNA TGTGCCAGCAGCCAAGGGCTTACTAGCCTAAAGCAGTACTTC.

This clonotype has a count of ten or more. The V and J genes are TRBV5-1 and TRBJ2-7, with D unresolved. V shed 2 bases and J shed 2 bases, with 14 bases lying between them. The CDR3 is 15 residues long. Germline CDR1 SGHRS, CDR2 YFSETQ. This CDR3 is CASSFGPPKAYEQYF. CDR3 DNA: TGCGCCAGCAGCTTTGGCCCACCGAAGGCCTACGAGCAGTACTTC. Filled out from reference TRBV5-1 and TRBJ2-7, the complete variable domain reads KAGVTQTPRYLIKTRGQQVTLSCSPISGHRSVSWYQQTPGQGLQFLFEYFSETQRNKGNFPGRFSGRQFSNSRSEMNVSTLELGDSALYLCASSFGPPKAYEQYFGPGTRLTVT.

The sample holds many counts of this clonotype. The genes are TRBV7-4 and TRBJ2-3; a weak D match, TRBD2 (7 bases). V dropped 5 bases and J dropped 1 base, with 31 bases sitting between them. Germline V lookup: CDR1 SGHVT, CDR2 SQSDAQ. The CDR3 totals 21 residues. The CDR3 loop reads CASSTRPTPHGGPPCTDTQYF. CDR3 in DNA: TGTGCCAGCAGCACCCGACCCACCCCTCACGGGGGGCCCCCGTGCACAGATACGCAGTATTTT.

Ten or more counts support this clonotype. This chain links TRBV5-1 with TRBJ2-1, with D hard to call. The CDR3 contains 12 residues. V lost 0 bases, J lost 8 bases, and 6 bases lay in between. CDR1 and CDR2 from the germline V gene are SGHRS and YFSETQ. This CDR3 is CASSLDLDEQFF. The CDR3, as DNA: TGCGCCAGCAGCTTGGACTTGGATGAGCAGTTCTTC.

Ten or more counts support this clonotype. The chain carries TRBV25-1 and TRBJ2-1; 7 bases align to TRBD2. Germline V gene lookup returns CDR1 MGHDK and CDR2 SYGVNS. The CDR3 runs 14 residues. Trimming removed 2 bases from V and 10 bases from J; junction bases left unmatched: 8. The CDR3 loop is CASSEPGTSVEQFF. Written as DNA, the CDR3 is TGTGCCAGCAGTGAACCAGGAACTAGCGTCGAGCAGTTCTTC.

The rearrangement links TRBV6-2 or TRBV6-3 to TRBJ2-7; no reliable D call. This CDR3 contains 16 residues. The V end was cut by 2 bases, the J end by 2 bases, with 16 bases between. CDR1 and CDR2 from the germline V gene are MNHEY and SVGEGT. CDR3 bases: TGTGCCAGCAGTTACCTGTTGGGGAATACAGCCTACGAGCAGTACTTC. Encoded protein: CASSYLLGNTAYEQYF.

This clonotype was detected only a few times. The J gene is TRBJ2-3, the V gene TRBV5-1; 9 nucleotides match TRBD2. Trimming took 5 bases from V and 2 from J; bases not matched to a gene: 6. CDR3 length equals 15 residues. From germline, CDR1 is SGHRS and CDR2 YFSETQ. The CDR3 sequence: CASRPLAGSTDTQYF. The CDR3 region has the DNA TGCGCCAGCAGACCCCTAGCGGGATCCACAGATACGCAGTATTTT.

This clonotype was observed a few times. The chain links TRBV20-1 to TRBJ1-5; D remains ambiguous. V was shortened by 1 base and J by 8 bases, with 9 bases between the two germline ends. This CDR3 has 12 amino acids. Germline V gene lookup returns CDR1 DFQATT and CDR2 SNEGSKA (reference sequence). The CDR3: CSARARGKPQHF. Written as DNA, the CDR3 is TGCAGTGCTAGAGCTCGGGGTAAGCCCCAGCATTTT.

This clonotype was seen a few times. The chain uses TRBV10-2 and TRBJ2-7, with D possibly TRBD1 on 6 matching bases. Trimming removed 4 bases from V and 0 bases from J, with 10 bases in between. Germline assignment: CDR1 WSHSY and CDR2 SAAADI. This CDR3 is 14 amino acids long. CDR3 DNA sequence: TGCGCCAGCAGTGTGGGGACACCCTCCTACGAGCAGTACTTC. It translates to CASSVGTPSYEQYF.

This clonotype was seen repeatedly, ten times or more. The chain recombines TRBV6-5 with TRBJ2-2, with D tentatively TRBD1 (6 bases). The V gene's germline CDR1 is MNHEY and CDR2 SVGAGI. The germline V and J ends were trimmed by 2 bases and 4 bases, with 11 bases remaining between them. This CDR3 is 15 amino acids long. The chain's CDR3 is CASSYGGLATGELFF. The CDR3 DNA follows: TGTGCCAGCAGTTACGGGGGCCTCGCCACCGGGGAGCTGTTTTTT.

The chain joins TRBV4-1 to TRBJ1-2; D unresolved. This CDR3 is 14 amino acids long. V gave up 2 bases and J gave up 5 bases, with 12 bases separating them. Germline V gene sequence: CDR1 MGHRA, CDR2 YSYEKL. The CDR3 protein is CASSQPAEKYGYTF. CDR3 DNA: TGCGCCAGCAGCCAACCGGCGGAGAAGTATGGCTACACCTTC.

This sequence joins TRBV18 and TRBJ1-5, with TRBD1 as a possible D gene (6 bases). The CDR3 is 16 amino acids. CDR1 and CDR2 (germline): KGHSH, LQKENI. The V gene lost 0 bases and the J gene lost 2 bases, with 11 bases spanning the gap. CDR3 nucleotide sequence: TGTGCCAGCTCACCACCGGGGGCGCCGGGCAATCAGCCCCAGCATTTT. It is translated as CASSPPGAPGNQPQHF.

This clonotype was counted ten times or more. The rearrangement links TRBV13 to TRBJ2-3; D remains unclear. Germline V gives CDR1 PRHDT, CDR2 FYEKMQ (reference sequence). The CDR3 spans 18 residues. Trimming shortened V by 0 bases and J by 8 bases, and 24 bases separated the two germline ends. As DNA, the CDR3 is TGTGCCAGCAGCTTAGGGTTCGGGCCAACCCCTCGGGCCGCTACGCAGTATTTT. It is translated as CASSLGFGPTPRAATQYF.

This clonotype has only a few counts. CDR3: CASSSRMDRGRNNQPQHF. CDR3 DNA: TGTGCCAGCAGTTCCAGGATGGACAGGGGACGGAATAATCAGCCCCAGCATTTT. This chain uses TRBV12-3 or TRBV12-4 with TRBJ1-5, with 9 bases matching TRBD1. This CDR3 is 18 amino acids long. The J segment lost 4 bases and the V segment lost 4 bases, leaving 14 bases of the junction unmatched.

This clonotype was observed many times. The chain couples TRBV29-1 to TRBJ2-7; no clear D gene. V was clipped by 3 bases and J by 3 bases, with 9 bases between them. Looked up from germline, CDR1 is SQVTM and CDR2 is ANQGSEA. This CDR3 region has 12 residues. This CDR3 reads CSVEDPGYEQYF. In nucleotides, the CDR3 is TGCAGCGTTGAGGACCCCGGCTACGAGCAGTACTTC.

This clonotype was detected many times. V is TRBV20-1 and J is TRBJ2-3, with 9 bases aligning to TRBD2. Trimming removed 3 bases from V and 4 bases from J; junction bases left unmatched: 14. CDR1 and CDR2 from the germline V gene are DFQATT and SNEGSKA (reference sequence). The CDR3 consists of 17 residues. CDR3 protein: CSASKLAGIATPDTQYF. CDR3 sequence (DNA): TGCAGTGCTAGTAAGCTAGCGGGAATAGCAACCCCAGATACGCAGTATTTT.

This clonotype appeared a few times. The chain carries TRBV18 and TRBJ1-1; TRBD1 matches at 8 bases. Germline loops: CDR1 KGHSH, CDR2 LQKENI. The length of the CDR3 is 16 residues. Germline trimming cut 2 bases from V and 0 bases from J; bases unmatched to any gene: 5. The chain's CDR3 is CASSPSNRGMNTEAFF. CDR3 DNA: TGTGCCAGCTCACCAAGTAACAGGGGGATGAACACTGAAGCTTTCTTT.

The chain links TRBV6-2 or TRBV6-3 to TRBJ1-1; D unresolved. From germline, CDR1 is MNHEY and CDR2 SVGEGT. There are 13 residues in the CDR3. Trimming took off 0 bases at V and 7 bases at J, with 9 bases between the two ends. The CDR3: CASSYSTQVEAFF. CDR3 nucleotide sequence: TGTGCCAGCAGTTACTCAACCCAGGTTGAAGCTTTCTTT.

The table lists this clonotype with many counts. V is TRBV12-3 or TRBV12-4 and J is TRBJ1-2; TRBD1 is a possible D gene (6 bases). This CDR3 region has 15 residues. V was clipped by 3 bases and J by 3 bases, with 14 bases between them. CDR3 region: CASSFDTGTDYGYTF. The CDR3 region has the DNA TGTGCCAGCAGTTTTGATACAGGGACTGACTATGGCTACACCTTC.

The V gene is TRBV19, the J gene TRBJ2-2; tentative D call: TRBD1 (6 bases). V was trimmed by 3 bases and J by 7 bases, leaving 15 bases between them. Germline V lookup: CDR1 LNHDA, CDR2 SQIVND (reference sequence). There are 15 residues in the CDR3. CDR3 coding DNA: TGTGCCAGTAGTATCCGGGCAGGGGATGGCGGGGAGCTGTTTTTT. It codes for CASSIRAGDGGELFF.

This clonotype was recorded many times. The V gene is TRBV20-1, the J gene TRBJ1-2, with 9 bases aligning to TRBD1. J was trimmed by 7 bases and V by 5 bases; bases with no gene match: 5. CDR1 and CDR2 from the germline V gene are DFQATT and SNEGSKA (reference sequence). This CDR3 comprises 12 residues. As DNA, the CDR3 is TGCAGTGCTTCCGGGACAGGGATTGGCTACACCTTC. Translated: CSASGTGIGYTF.

Regarding this clonotype: At one boundary the junction diverges from the germline segment, which might be a read error. The genes are TRBV5-4 and TRBJ2-7, with D maybe TRBD2 (6 bases). Germline V gives CDR1 SGHNT, CDR2 YYREEE (reference sequence). The CDR3 has 12 residues. CDR3 amino acids: CASSFGVSGLSF. Here the CDR3 DNA reads TGTGCCAGCAGCTTTGGGGTTAGCGGCTTATCGTTC.